This T cell receptor beta chain appears in the sequencing data of a study of Ad26.COV2.S vaccination and SARS-CoV-2 variants. The wider study: Once or twice, 56 days apart, Ad26.COV2.S was delivered intramuscularly.

Sample treatment: 15 to 20 received Ad26.COV2.S at low or high dose, single or two shots; several received placebo; per-sample allocation not given. On day 63 after the first injection, vaccine and placebo recipients gave samples. Produced via immunoSEQ multiplex PCR; TCRdb's table is partial and in-frame only. The sample carries roughly 420,000 clones, roughly 89% recorded once. Regarding this clone: Since a much larger clone is just one base distant, this may be a read error. Other DNA sequences in the same sample also yield this CDR3.

CDR1 is SGDLS and CDR2 is YYNGEE in the germline V gene. With 1 base removed from V and 4 bases from J, the gap between germline ends came to 11 bases. This CDR3 has 15 amino acids. This chain links TRBV9 with TRBJ1-4; D gene unclear. Sample: peripheral blood, taken in a trial of Ad26.COV2.S vaccine versus placebo. This clonotype originated in a person aged 18 to 59 who received the Ad26.COV2.S COVID-19 vaccine or a placebo. The CDR3 here is CASSVRGNGNEKLFF. DNA for the CDR3: TGTGCCAGCAGCGTAAGAGGGAATGGTAATGAAAAACTGTTTTTT.